This TCR beta chain emerged from a study of blood T cell repertoires in COVID-19. Looking at the study overall: Material from acute and convalescent COVID-19 was sourced from the United States, Italy and Spain. The cDNA or gDNA used as material had been derived from T cells, B-cell-depleted T cells, or PBMCs.

Authors' analysis steps: Nucleated cell counts were estimated from reference gene primer amplification. Data came from immunoSEQ multiplex PCR; TCRdb stores just in-frame clones and leaves some out. V, J and clone size are those of that table, while D and trimming were read from the DNA. This sample yields 100,000 or so clones, of which just under 80% are seen a single time; under 35% belongs to the top ten. Germline V CDR1 and CDR2: SGDLS, YYNGEE. This CDR3 comprises 15 residues. V lost 3 bases to trimming and J lost 6 bases; unmatched junction nucleotides: 6. The sequencing input was peripheral blood. This receptor was obtained from a man in his 70s with active or convalescent COVID-19. The chain has TRBV9 and TRBJ2-1; 10 nucleotides align to TRBD2. The CDR3 reads CASSESGGAGNEQFF. The CDR3 region has the DNA TGTGCCAGCAGCGAGAGCGGGGGGGCCGGCAATGAGCAGTTCTTC.